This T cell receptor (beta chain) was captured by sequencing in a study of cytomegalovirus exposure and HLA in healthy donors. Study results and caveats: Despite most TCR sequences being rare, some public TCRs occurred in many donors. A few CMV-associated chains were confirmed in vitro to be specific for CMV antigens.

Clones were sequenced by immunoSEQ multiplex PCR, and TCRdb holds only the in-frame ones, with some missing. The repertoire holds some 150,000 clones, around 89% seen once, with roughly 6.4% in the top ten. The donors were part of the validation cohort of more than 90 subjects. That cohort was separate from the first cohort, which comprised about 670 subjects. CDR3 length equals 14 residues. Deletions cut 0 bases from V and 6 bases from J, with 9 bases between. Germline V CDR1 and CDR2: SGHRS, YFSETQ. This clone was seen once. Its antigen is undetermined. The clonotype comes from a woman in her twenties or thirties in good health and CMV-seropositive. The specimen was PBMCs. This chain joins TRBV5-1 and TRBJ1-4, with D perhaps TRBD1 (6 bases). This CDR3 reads CASSLDRDDEKLFF. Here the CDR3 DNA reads TGCGCCAGCAGCTTGGACAGGGATGATGAAAAACTGTTTTTT.